The rows below give T cell receptor beta chains drawn from one sample of a study of blood T cell repertoires in COVID-19. The data were produced by immunoSEQ multiplex PCR, yet TCRdb's version contains in-frame clones alone and is incomplete. Of a few hundred thousand clones listed, 75% to 90% are singletons. The sample was PBMCs or T cells enriched from blood (not recorded which). Every receptor here comes from a woman aged 35 to 49 who had recovered from COVID-19. Each CDR3 is given with its conserved first and last residue.

V	J	length	CDR3
TRBV4-1	TRBJ1-1	13	CASSDTGATEAFF
TRBV24-1	TRBJ1-2	14	CATSGLSGRGGYTF
TRBV5-1	TRBJ1-2	16	CASSPEPEGEIYGYTF
TRBV28	TRBJ2-5	15	CASSGTGVVQETQYF
TRBV4-3	TRBJ2-7	15	CASSQGTGALYEQYF
TRBV3-1/TRBV3-2	TRBJ2-3	18	CASSQEARRELEADTQYF
TRBV18	TRBJ2-2	15	CASSPPGQATGELFF
TRBV2	TRBJ2-5	15	CASKQGSGPVMTQYF
TRBV13	TRBJ2-3	16	CASSLRSGSRKDTQYF
TRBV24-1	TRBJ1-3	14	CATSTGGSGNTIYF
TRBV24-1	TRBJ2-3	17	CATSDGGLAGVGDTQYF
TRBV5-6	TRBJ1-5	13	CASSFQGYQPQHF
TRBV7-2	TRBJ2-2	17	CASSLARTRGGTGELFF
TRBV10-2	TRBJ1-5	15	CASSESYGLGQPQHF
TRBV7-2	TRBJ2-1	15	CASSLRASGVELGVF
TRBV12-3/TRBV12-4	TRBJ1-1	12	CASSTFNTEAFF
TRBV5-4	TRBJ2-1	15	CASSEWTGFVNEQFF
TRBV7-2	TRBJ1-1	13	CASSLRQGVKAFF
TRBV15	TRBJ1-6	13	CATRDREGSPLHF
TRBV5-8	TRBJ2-1	16	CASSSWGASGDNEQFF
TRBV10-1	TRBJ1-6	13	CASSVDWNSPLHF
TRBV9	TRBJ1-6	14	CASSDTGRNSPLHF
TRBV11-3	TRBJ2-5	15	CASNRNRDTIQTQYF
TRBV20-1	TRBJ2-5	11	CSGGEEETQYF
TRBV27	TRBJ2-1	17	CASSSSLAGALYNEQFF
TRBV11-2	TRBJ2-7	15	CASSSNRSRGYEQYF
TRBV7-9	TRBJ1-4	12	CASSLEGEKLFF
TRBV19	TRBJ1-1	16	CASSVQRGGMNTEAFF
TRBV7-2	TRBJ2-7	15	CASRFGLADKAQQYF
TRBV29-1	TRBJ2-4	11	CSVVTGDIQYF
TRBV28	TRBJ1-3	18	CASSPYGRGARGGNTIYF
TRBV2	TRBJ2-4	16	CASSEVESGRINIQYF
TRBV29-1	TRBJ1-1	9	CSAFPEAFF
TRBV5-5	TRBJ2-7	15	CASSLQAGLLYEQYF
TRBV5-6	TRBJ2-5	16	CASSLAASGGQETQYF
TRBV28	TRBJ2-2	16	CASSLRLAGGPGELFF
TRBV19	TRBJ2-1	14	CASSIVGGGNEQFF
TRBV2	TRBJ2-7	14	CASSGGQGAGEQYF
TRBV24-1	TRBJ2-1	15	CATSDPRTGKYEQFF
TRBV28	TRBJ1-4	15	CASSYSQGAREKLFF
TRBV5-1	TRBJ2-5	12	CASSAGEETQYF
TRBV18	TRBJ1-1	14	CASSLRGQNTEAFF
TRBV27	TRBJ1-4	15	CASKLGTVGNEKLFF